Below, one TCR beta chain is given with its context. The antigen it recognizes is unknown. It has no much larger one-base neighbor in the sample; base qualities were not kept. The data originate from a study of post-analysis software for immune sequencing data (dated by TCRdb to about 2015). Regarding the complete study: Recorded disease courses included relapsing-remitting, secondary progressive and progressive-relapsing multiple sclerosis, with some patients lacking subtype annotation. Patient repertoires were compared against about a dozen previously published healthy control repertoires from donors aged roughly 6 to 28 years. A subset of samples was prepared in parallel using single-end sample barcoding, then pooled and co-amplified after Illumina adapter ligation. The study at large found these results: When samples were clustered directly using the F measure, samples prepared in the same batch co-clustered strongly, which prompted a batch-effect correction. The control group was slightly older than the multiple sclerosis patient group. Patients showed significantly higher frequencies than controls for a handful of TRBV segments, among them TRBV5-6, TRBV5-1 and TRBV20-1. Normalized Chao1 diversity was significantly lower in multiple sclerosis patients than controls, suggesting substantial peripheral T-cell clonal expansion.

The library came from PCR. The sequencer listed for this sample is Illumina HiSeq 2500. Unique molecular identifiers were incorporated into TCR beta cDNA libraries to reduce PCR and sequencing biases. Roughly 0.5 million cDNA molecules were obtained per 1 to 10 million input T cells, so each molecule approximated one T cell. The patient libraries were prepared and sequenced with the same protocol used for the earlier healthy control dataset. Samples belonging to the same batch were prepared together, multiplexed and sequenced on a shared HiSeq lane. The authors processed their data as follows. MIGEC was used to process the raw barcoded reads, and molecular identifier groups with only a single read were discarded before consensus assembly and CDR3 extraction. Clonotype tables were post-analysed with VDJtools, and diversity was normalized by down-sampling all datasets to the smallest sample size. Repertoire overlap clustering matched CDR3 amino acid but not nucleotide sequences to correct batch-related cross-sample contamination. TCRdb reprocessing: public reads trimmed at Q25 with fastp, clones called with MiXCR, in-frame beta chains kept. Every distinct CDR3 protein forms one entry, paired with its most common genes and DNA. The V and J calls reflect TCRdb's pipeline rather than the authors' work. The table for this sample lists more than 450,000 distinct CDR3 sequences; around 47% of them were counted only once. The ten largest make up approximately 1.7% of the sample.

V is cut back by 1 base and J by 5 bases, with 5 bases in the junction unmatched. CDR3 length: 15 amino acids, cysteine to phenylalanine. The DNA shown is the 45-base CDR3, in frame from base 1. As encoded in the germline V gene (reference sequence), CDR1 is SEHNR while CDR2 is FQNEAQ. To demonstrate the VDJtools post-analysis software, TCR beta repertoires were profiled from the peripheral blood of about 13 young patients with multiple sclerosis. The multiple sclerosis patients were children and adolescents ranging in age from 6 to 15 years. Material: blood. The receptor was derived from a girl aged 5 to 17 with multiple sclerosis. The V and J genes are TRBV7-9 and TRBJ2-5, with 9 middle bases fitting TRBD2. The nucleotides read TGTGCCAGCAGCTTAGAGCTAGCGGGGTCCGAGACCCAGTACTTC. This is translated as CASSLELAGSETQYF.